Shown below are 17 T cell receptor beta chains from a single sample sequenced in a study of shared clonotypes between healthy human individuals. Measured with immunoSEQ multiplex PCR; TCRdb has only the in-frame clones, and not every one. This sample has more than 550,000 clones, with about 91% found just once. Naive CD8 isolation took CD45RO-negative cells positively selected for CCR7 and excluded terminally differentiated effector memory CD45RA+ cells. Sequencing was performed on naive CD8+ T cells sorted from blood. The origin of the receptors is a man younger than 40 in good health.

The genes are TRBV7-9 and TRBJ2-7; D remains unclear. The CDR3 consists of 12 residues. Between the trimmed V and J ends, which lost 2 bases and 6 bases, there was a span of 8 bases. Germline V CDR1 and CDR2: SEHNR, FQNEAQ (reference sequence). The CDR3 loop is CASSLIVGEQYF. In DNA, the CDR3 is TGTGCCAGCAGCTTAATCGTAGGCGAGCAGTACTTC.

This clone occurred a few times. V and J are TRBV29-1 and TRBJ1-1; perhaps TRBD1 as D (6 bases). Trimming removed 1 base at V and 1 base at J, with 10 bases between. The germline gives CDR1 SQVTM, CDR2 ANQGSEA. This CDR3 is built from 14 residues. In nucleotides, the CDR3 is TGCAGCGTTGAAGGCAGGGGTGGGAACACTGAAGCTTTCTTT. It yields the protein CSVEGRGGNTEAFF.

This clone was found a few times. The chain is built from TRBV10-3 and TRBJ2-6, with 7 bases fitting TRBD1. CDR3 length: 19 amino acids. Germline loops: CDR1 ENHRY, CDR2 SYGVKD. Losses at the gene ends were 7 bases for V and 0 bases for J; bases not matched to a gene: 15. The CDR3 DNA follows: TGTGCCATCAAACAGCTTCCCGGGACAGCGGACTCTGGGGCCAACGTCCTGACTTTC. Its translation is CAIKQLPGTADSGANVLTF.

The V call is TRBV29-1, the J call TRBJ2-7; D is tentatively TRBD1 or TRBD2 (5 bases each). The CDR3 spans 15 residues. Trimming left V 4 bases short and J 6 bases short, with 22 bases between. Germline V CDR1 and CDR2: SQVTM, ANQGSEA. The CDR3 loop reads CSVVGGDRERREQYF. The CDR3 bases are TGCAGCGTTGTTGGGGGTGATAGGGAGCGTCGCGAGCAGTACTTC.

V gene TRBV7-2 combines with J gene TRBJ2-3; D is undetermined. V lost 2 bases to trimming and J lost 2 bases, with 11 bases between them. Germline assignment: CDR1 SGHTA and CDR2 FQGNSA. The CDR3 is 15 residues long. The DNA for the CDR3 is TGTGCCAGCAGCTTATATTCAGGTCTCACAGATACGCAGTATTTT. Residues: CASSLYSGLTDTQYF. The variable domain in full, completed from reference TRBV7-2 and TRBJ2-3, reads GAGVSQSPSNKVTEKGKDVELRCDPISGHTALYWYRQSLGQGLEFLIYFQGNSAPDKSGLPSDRFSAERTGGSVSTLTIQRTQQEDSAVYLCASSLYSGLTDTQYFGPGTRLTVL.

The CDR3 DNA is TGTGCCAGTGGGTCAGGACGGCACAATCAGCCCCAGCATTTT. This encodes CASGSGRHNQPQHF. The chain joins TRBV27 to TRBJ1-5; no definite D call. This CDR3 comprises 14 residues. Germline CDR1 and CDR2: MNHEY and SMNVEV (reference sequence). V was cut by 9 bases and J by 3 bases, with 15 bases left in between.

The J gene is TRBJ2-4, the V gene TRBV7-9; a weak D match, TRBD2 (5 bases). Per the germline V gene, CDR1 is SEHNR and CDR2 is FQNEAQ (reference sequence). Trimming shortened V by 2 bases and J by 12 bases, and 17 bases separated the two germline ends. The CDR3 has 14 residues. CDR3 loop: CASSLSTGSFNQYF. CDR3 nucleotide sequence: TGTGCCAGCAGCTTATCGACTGGGAGCTTTAATCAGTACTTC.

This chain joins TRBV9 and TRBJ2-1; 8 nucleotides line up with TRBD2. V lost 3 bases, J lost 9 bases, and 14 bases stayed unmatched. Germline V gene sequence: CDR1 SGDLS, CDR2 YYNGEE. This CDR3 region has 16 residues. Here the CDR3 DNA reads TGTGCCAGCAGCGAGGCATTTGATAGCGGGACTGCTGAGCAGTTCTTC. Translating it yields CASSEAFDSGTAEQFF.

This chain connects TRBV4-1 to TRBJ2-2, with D maybe TRBD2 (5 bases). Germline CDR1 reads MGHRA; CDR2 reads YSYEKL. Trimming took off 0 bases at V and 2 bases at J, with 7 bases between the two ends. The CDR3 extends over 15 amino acids. Here the CDR3 DNA reads TGCGCCAGCAGCCAAGACGCGGGCAACACCGGGGAGCTGTTTTTT. This sequence encodes CASSQDAGNTGELFF.

The chain employs TRBV7-9 and TRBJ1-1; D gene ambiguous. The CDR3 is made up of 13 amino acids. Trimming stripped 3 bases from V and 6 bases from J, with 11 bases between. Germline CDR1 and CDR2: SEHNR and FQNEAQ (reference sequence). CDR3 nucleotides: TGTGCCAGCAGCTTGAAAGGTTTCTCTGAAGCTTTCTTT. As protein: CASSLKGFSEAFF.

This clone came up once. The genes are TRBV28 and TRBJ1-5; D perhaps matches TRBD1 (6 bases). V gave up 3 bases and J gave up 7 bases, with 19 bases separating them. Germline lookup yields CDR1 MDHEN and CDR2 SYDVKM. This CDR3 is 16 amino acids long. CDR3 region: CASSLLGGLGLQPQHF. The CDR3 DNA reads TGTGCCAGCAGTTTGTTAGGGGGGTTGGGGTTACAGCCCCAGCATTTT. The full variable domain, its missing parts supplied by reference TRBV28 and TRBJ1-5, is DVKVTQSSRYLVKRTGEKVFLECVQDMDHENMFWYRQDPGLGLRLIYFSYDVKMKEKGDIPEGYSVSREKKERFSLILESASTNQTSMYLCASSLLGGLGLQPQHFGDGTRLSIL.

Comment on this clone: Within the sample, other DNA sequences also encode this same CDR3. The chain links TRBV27 to TRBJ2-1, with TRBD2 matching 11 bases. Trimming at V came to 5 bases and at J to 6 bases, leaving 6 bases not matched to a gene. Per germline, CDR1 MNHEY and CDR2 SMNVEV (reference sequence). The CDR3 covers 15 residues. The CDR3 DNA sequence: TGTGCCAGCAGTCTCGGGACTAGCGGTCGCAATGAGCAGTTCTTC. This gives the protein CASSLGTSGRNEQFF.

The chain couples TRBV27 to TRBJ2-5; D possibly corresponds to TRBD2 (6 bases). The V gene lost 3 bases and the J gene lost 1 base, with 12 bases spanning the gap. The CDR3 runs to 15 residues. Per germline, CDR1 MNHEY and CDR2 SMNVEV (reference sequence). The CDR3 region is CASSFGGAGQETQYF. CDR3 bases: TGTGCCAGCAGTTTCGGGGGAGCGGGCCAAGAGACCCAGTACTTC.

The gene calls are TRBV27 and TRBJ2-7; 7 bases match TRBD2. The germline CDR1 and CDR2 sequences are MNHEY and SMNVEV (reference sequence). V lost 0 bases, J lost 0 bases, and 8 bases stayed unmatched. This CDR3 is 17 amino acids long. The CDR3 here is CASSLSTLAASSYEQYF. In DNA form, the CDR3 reads TGTGCCAGCAGTTTATCGACGCTAGCGGCCTCCTCCTACGAGCAGTACTTC.

This clone came up a few times. The identical CDR3 is also encoded by other nucleotide sequences in the sample. V is TRBV5-1 and J is TRBJ2-2, with 13 bases fitting TRBD2. The trim removed 2 bases at V and 6 bases at J, leaving 1 base unmatched. CDR1 and CDR2 (germline): SGHRS, YFSETQ. CDR3 size: 15 residues. This CDR3 reads CASSLGLAGAGELFF. CDR3 in DNA: TGCGCCAGCAGCTTAGGACTAGCGGGAGCCGGGGAGCTGTTTTTT.

This clone was seen only once. The chain uses TRBV14 and TRBJ2-1, with TRBD2 matching over 9 bases. After removal of 6 bases from V and 2 bases from J, the junction contained 8 bases not matched to a gene. CDR1 is SGHDN and CDR2 is FVKESK in the germline V gene. CDR3 size: 16 residues. The CDR3 reads CASSRLAAQTYNEQFF. CDR3 nucleotide sequence: TGTGCCAGCAGTCGACTAGCGGCTCAGACCTACAATGAGCAGTTCTTC.

The genes are TRBV27 and TRBJ2-7; 11 nucleotides match TRBD2. The length of the CDR3 is 14 residues. The germline CDR1 and CDR2 sequences are MNHEY and SMNVEV (reference sequence). V dropped 8 bases and J dropped 5; count of bases not matched to a gene: 8. DNA of the CDR3: TGTGCCAGCGCTACTAGCGGGAGCCGCGACGAGCAGTACTTC. Translating gives CASATSGSRDEQYF.